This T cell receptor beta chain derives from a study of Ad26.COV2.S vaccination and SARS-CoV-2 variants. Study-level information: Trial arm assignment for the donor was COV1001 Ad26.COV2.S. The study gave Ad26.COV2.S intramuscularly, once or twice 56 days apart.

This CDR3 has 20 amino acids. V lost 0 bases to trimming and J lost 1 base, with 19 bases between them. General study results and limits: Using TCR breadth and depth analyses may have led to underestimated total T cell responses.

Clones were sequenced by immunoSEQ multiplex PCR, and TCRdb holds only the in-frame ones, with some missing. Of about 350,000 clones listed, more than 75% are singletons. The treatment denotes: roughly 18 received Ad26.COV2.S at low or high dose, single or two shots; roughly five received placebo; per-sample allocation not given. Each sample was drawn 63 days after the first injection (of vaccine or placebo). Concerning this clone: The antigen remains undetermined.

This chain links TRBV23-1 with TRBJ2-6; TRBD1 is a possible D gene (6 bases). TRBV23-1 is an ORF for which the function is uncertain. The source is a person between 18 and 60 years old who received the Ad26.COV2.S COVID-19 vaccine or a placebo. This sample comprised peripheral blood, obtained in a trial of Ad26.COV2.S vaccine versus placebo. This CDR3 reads CASSQSSKDSPDSGANVLTF. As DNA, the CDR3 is TGCGCCAGCAGTCAATCTTCGAAGGACAGCCCCGATTCTGGGGCCAACGTCCTGACTTTC.